Below are 22 T cell receptor beta chains sequenced from a single sample in a study of blood T cell repertoires in COVID-19 (TCRdb year 2020). Library preparation used the immunoSEQ multiplex PCR assay. In TCRdb, the immuneACCESS table is reduced to in-frame sequences with V and J assigned. These tables do not hold every clone; where another copy was compared, an unresolved V gene accounts for under half, and the others remain unexplained. The sample table holds 250,000 to 350,000 clones, of which 70% to 90% were seen once. The top ten clones comprise roughly 4% of the sample. The sample taken for sequencing was peripheral blood. These receptors came from a woman between 45 and 65 years old with active or convalescent COVID-19.

This rearrangement joins TRBV11-1 to TRBJ2-2; weak D call: TRBD1 (5 bases). Trimming took off 3 bases at V and 2 bases at J, with 10 bases between the two ends. This CDR3 is 15 amino acids long. CDR1 is SGHAT and CDR2 is FQDESV in the germline V gene (reference sequence). CDR3 coding DNA: TGTGCCAGCAGCTTTGTAGGGGTCAACACCGGGGAGCTGTTTTTT. Translating gives CASSFVGVNTGELFF.

The chain recombines TRBV11-3 with TRBJ2-2, with no clear D. CDR1 is SGHNT and CDR2 is YENEEA in the germline V gene. Trimming took 5 bases from V and 0 from J, leaving 16 bases between them. The CDR3 sequence is 17 residues long. CDR3 region: CASSLNIHGSNTGELFF. The CDR3 DNA follows: TGTGCCAGCAGCCTAAATATCCACGGTTCGAACACCGGGGAGCTGTTTTTT.

This clone occurred once. J is TRBJ1-2 and V is TRBV6-5; TRBD1 matches at 8 bases. This CDR3 comprises 15 residues. After removal of 2 bases from V and 6 bases from J, the junction contained 8 bases not matched to a gene. Germline V gene lookup returns CDR1 MNHEY and CDR2 SVGAGI. CDR3: CASSYLDRVGNGYTF. The CDR3 DNA is TGTGCCAGCAGTTACCTGGACAGGGTGGGTAATGGCTACACCTTC.

This clone has only one observation. The chain has TRBV9 and TRBJ1-1, with a possible D match to TRBD1 (6 bases). The CDR3 has 15 residues. V was cut by 1 base and J by 2 bases, with 12 bases left in between. Germline V gene sequence: CDR1 SGDLS, CDR2 YYNGEE. The CDR3 DNA sequence: TGTGCCAGCAGCGTAATACAGGGCCTCAACACTGAAGCTTTCTTT. This codes for CASSVIQGLNTEAFF.

J is TRBJ2-6 and V is TRBV6-2 or TRBV6-3; TRBD1 might be the D (5 bases). The CDR3 has 15 residues. The germline V gene has CDR1 MNHEY and CDR2 SVGEGT. Deletions cut 3 bases from V and 4 bases from J, with 10 bases between. As DNA, the CDR3 is TGTGCCAGCAGTTATTTAGGGGTAGGGGCCAACGTCCTGACTTTC. This sequence encodes CASSYLGVGANVLTF.

The rearrangement links TRBV4-3 to TRBJ2-1, with TRBD2 identical over 9 bases. V lost 0 bases, J lost 6 bases, and 3 bases stayed unmatched. The CDR3 runs to 15 residues. CDR1 and CDR2 from the germline V gene are LGHNA and YSLEER. The CDR3 DNA follows: TGCGCCAGCAGCCAAGAAGAGGGACTAGCCAATGAGCAGTTCTTC. Protein sequence: CASSQEEGLANEQFF.

The sample holds one count of this clone. The rearrangement links TRBV7-2 to TRBJ1-1, with a tentative D call TRBD1 (5 bases). Deletions cut 6 bases from V and 0 bases from J, with 11 bases between. The germline V gene has CDR1 SGHTA and CDR2 FQGNSA. The length of the CDR3 is 14 residues. DNA for the CDR3: TGTGCCAGCAGTACAGGCACCCTGAACACTGAAGCTTTCTTT. This gives the protein CASSTGTLNTEAFF.

In nucleotides, the CDR3 is TGTGCCAGCTCACAGGCGACAGGGCGCGGAAACACCATATATTTT. This codes for CASSQATGRGNTIYF. The chain carries TRBV18 and TRBJ1-3; 7 bases match TRBD1. This CDR3 is 15 amino acids long. Per the germline V gene, CDR1 is KGHSH and CDR2 is LQKENI. With V trimmed by 4 bases and J by 4 bases, 7 bases remained unmatched. The whole variable domain, remainder taken from reference TRBV18 and TRBJ1-3, is NAGVMQNPRHLVRRRGQEARLRCSPMKGHSHVYWYRQLPEEGLKFMVYLQKENIIDESGMPKERFSAEFPKEGPSILRIQQVVRGDSAAYFCASSQATGRGNTIYFGEGSWLTVV.

This clone was observed a handful of times. The V gene is TRBV12-5, the J gene TRBJ1-5, with 8 bases that match TRBD1. CDR1 LGHNT and CDR2 FRNRAP come from the germline V gene. The CDR3 loop spans 16 amino acids. J gave up 4 bases and V 8 bases, and 13 bases lay outside the gene matches. The chain's CDR3 is CASKTGGGQDNQPQHF. Written as DNA, the CDR3 is TGTGCTAGTAAAACGGGTGGGGGACAGGATAATCAGCCCCAGCATTTT.

The CDR3 sequence: CASSLERYNEQFF. The CDR3 DNA reads as TGTGCCAGCAGCTTAGAGAGGTACAATGAGCAGTTCTTC. V usage is TRBV7-2 and J usage is TRBJ2-1; no definite D call. The germline V and J ends were trimmed by 1 base and 4 bases, with 5 bases remaining between them. In germline, CDR1 is SGHTA, CDR2 FQGNSA. The CDR3 consists of 13 residues.

The V gene is TRBV27, the J gene TRBJ2-5; 7 bases are shared with TRBD1. Looked up from germline, CDR1 is MNHEY and CDR2 is SMNVEV (reference sequence). V gave up 5 bases and J gave up 4 bases; unmatched junction bases: 10. CDR3 length: 15 residues. The CDR3 coding sequence is TGTGCCAGCAGTAAGACAGGGCTTAGGTTAGAGACCCAGTACTTC. Protein: CASSKTGLRLETQYF.

V is TRBV5-1 and J is TRBJ1-3; a weak D match, TRBD1 (6 bases). In germline, CDR1 is SGHRS, CDR2 YFSETQ. Trimming stripped 4 bases from V and 2 bases from J, with 10 bases between. This CDR3 comprises 14 residues. The CDR3 region is CASSDGQPGNTIYF. Here the CDR3 DNA reads TGCGCCAGCAGCGATGGACAGCCTGGAAACACCATATATTTT.

The gene calls are TRBV7-2 and TRBJ2-2, with 9 bases identical to TRBD1. The CDR3 is 16 amino acids. The germline V gene has CDR1 SGHTA and CDR2 FQGNSA. V lost 6 bases and J lost 4; bases outside the gene matches: 9. CDR3 in amino acids: CASSFTGGAGTGELFF. DNA for the CDR3: TGTGCCAGCAGTTTCACAGGGGGCGCGGGCACCGGGGAGCTGTTTTTT.

The rearrangement uses TRBV10-3 and TRBJ1-1; 9 nucleotides agree with TRBD1. This CDR3 has 15 residues. Germline-derived CDR1 and CDR2 are ENHRY and SYGVKD. The trim removed 10 bases at V and 11 bases at J, leaving 20 bases unmatched. CDR3 in amino acids: CATLGKGTGPLSAFF. The DNA of the CDR3 is TGTGCCACCCTTGGAAAAGGGACAGGGCCCCTGTCGGCTTTCTTT.

Only one count was recorded for this clone. The gene calls are TRBV27 and TRBJ2-3, with TRBD2 as a possible D gene (6 bases). Per the germline V gene, CDR1 is MNHEY and CDR2 is SMNVEV (reference sequence). The CDR3 loop spans 13 amino acids. Trimming took 3 bases from V and 5 from J, leaving 9 bases between them. The CDR3 coding sequence is TGTGCCAGCAGTTTGGGGGGAGAAGATACGCAGTATTTT. It codes for CASSLGGEDTQYF.

This clone was picked up one time. CDR3 sequence: CASTLGRSYGYTF. CDR3 bases: TGTGCCAGCACCCTCGGGAGGTCCTATGGCTACACCTTC. This chain links TRBV6-5 with TRBJ1-2, with D hard to call. The CDR3 runs 13 residues. In germline, CDR1 is MNHEY, CDR2 SVGAGI. Trimming cost V 7 bases and J 4 bases, with 13 bases left between them.

This clone was observed a single time. The V call is TRBV11-2, the J call TRBJ2-5; 9 nucleotides match TRBD2. The CDR3 is 17 amino acids. With 0 bases clipped from V and 1 base from J, the junction kept 6 bases outside the gene matches. Germline values: CDR1 SGHAT, CDR2 FQNNGV. As DNA, the CDR3 is TGTGCCAGCAGCTTAGATGCTAGCGGGGTCCCCCAAGAGACCCAGTACTTC. It translates to CASSLDASGVPQETQYF.

The chain couples TRBV6-1 to TRBJ1-5; unclear D gene. Germline CDR1 reads MNHNS; CDR2 reads SASEGT. V was cut by 0 bases and J by 7 bases, with 13 bases left in between. The CDR3 sequence is 15 residues long. CDR3 amino acids: CASSEADLGGQPQHF. CDR3 nucleotides: TGTGCCAGCAGTGAAGCGGACTTGGGAGGACAGCCCCAGCATTTT.

This sequence joins TRBV7-9 and TRBJ1-4, with D unclear. The CDR3 runs to 12 residues. The V and J ends lost 6 bases and 8 bases respectively, with 10 bases between them. In germline, CDR1 is SEHNR, CDR2 FQNEAQ (reference sequence). The CDR3 region has the DNA TGTGCCAGCAGATCGGGAGGCGAAAAACTGTTTTTT. Its translation: CASRSGGEKLFF.

V gene TRBV5-4 combines with J gene TRBJ2-4, with 10 positions matching TRBD2. CDR1 is SGHNT, CDR2 YYREEE, per germline (reference sequence). The CDR3 is 16 amino acids. With 4 bases clipped from V and 1 base from J, the junction kept 5 bases outside the gene matches. In DNA, the CDR3 is TGTGCCAGCAGCCCGCCGGGACTAGCGGCCAAAAACATTCAGTACTTC. This translates into CASSPPGLAAKNIQYF.

The rearrangement links TRBV6-6 to TRBJ2-3; 14 bases fit TRBD2. Germline assignment: CDR1 MNHNY and CDR2 SVGAGI (reference sequence). This CDR3 spans 18 amino acids. The V segment lost 5 bases and the J segment 0 bases; nucleotides outside the gene matches: 7. CDR3 amino acids: CASSRRTSGRKSTDTQYF. The CDR3 region has the DNA TGTGCCAGCAGTCGGCGGACTAGCGGGAGGAAAAGCACAGATACGCAGTATTTT.

The chain couples TRBV19 to TRBJ1-6; 10 bases are shared with TRBD1. Germline assignment: CDR1 LNHDA and CDR2 SQIVND (reference sequence). The CDR3 is 16 amino acids. V trimming: 5 bases; J trimming: 2 bases; junction bases outside the gene matches: 3. DNA for the CDR3: TGTGCCAGTAGTCCCGGGACAGGGGCCTATAATTCACCCCTCCACTTT. This translates into CASSPGTGAYNSPLHF.